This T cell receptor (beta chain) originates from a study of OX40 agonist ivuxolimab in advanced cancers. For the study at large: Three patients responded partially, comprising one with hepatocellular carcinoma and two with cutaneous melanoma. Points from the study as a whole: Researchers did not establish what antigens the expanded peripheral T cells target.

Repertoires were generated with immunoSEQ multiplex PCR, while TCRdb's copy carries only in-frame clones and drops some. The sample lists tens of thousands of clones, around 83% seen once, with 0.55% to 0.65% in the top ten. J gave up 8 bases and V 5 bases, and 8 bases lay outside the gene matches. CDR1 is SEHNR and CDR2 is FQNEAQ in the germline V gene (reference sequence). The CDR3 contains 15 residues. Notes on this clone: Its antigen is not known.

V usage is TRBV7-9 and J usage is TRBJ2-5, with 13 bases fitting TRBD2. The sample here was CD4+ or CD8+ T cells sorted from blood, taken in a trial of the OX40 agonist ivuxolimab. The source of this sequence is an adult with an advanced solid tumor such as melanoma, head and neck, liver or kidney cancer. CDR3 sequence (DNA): TGTGCCAGCAGCCTCCCGGGACTAGCGGGATACACCCAGTACTTC. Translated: CASSLPGLAGYTQYF.